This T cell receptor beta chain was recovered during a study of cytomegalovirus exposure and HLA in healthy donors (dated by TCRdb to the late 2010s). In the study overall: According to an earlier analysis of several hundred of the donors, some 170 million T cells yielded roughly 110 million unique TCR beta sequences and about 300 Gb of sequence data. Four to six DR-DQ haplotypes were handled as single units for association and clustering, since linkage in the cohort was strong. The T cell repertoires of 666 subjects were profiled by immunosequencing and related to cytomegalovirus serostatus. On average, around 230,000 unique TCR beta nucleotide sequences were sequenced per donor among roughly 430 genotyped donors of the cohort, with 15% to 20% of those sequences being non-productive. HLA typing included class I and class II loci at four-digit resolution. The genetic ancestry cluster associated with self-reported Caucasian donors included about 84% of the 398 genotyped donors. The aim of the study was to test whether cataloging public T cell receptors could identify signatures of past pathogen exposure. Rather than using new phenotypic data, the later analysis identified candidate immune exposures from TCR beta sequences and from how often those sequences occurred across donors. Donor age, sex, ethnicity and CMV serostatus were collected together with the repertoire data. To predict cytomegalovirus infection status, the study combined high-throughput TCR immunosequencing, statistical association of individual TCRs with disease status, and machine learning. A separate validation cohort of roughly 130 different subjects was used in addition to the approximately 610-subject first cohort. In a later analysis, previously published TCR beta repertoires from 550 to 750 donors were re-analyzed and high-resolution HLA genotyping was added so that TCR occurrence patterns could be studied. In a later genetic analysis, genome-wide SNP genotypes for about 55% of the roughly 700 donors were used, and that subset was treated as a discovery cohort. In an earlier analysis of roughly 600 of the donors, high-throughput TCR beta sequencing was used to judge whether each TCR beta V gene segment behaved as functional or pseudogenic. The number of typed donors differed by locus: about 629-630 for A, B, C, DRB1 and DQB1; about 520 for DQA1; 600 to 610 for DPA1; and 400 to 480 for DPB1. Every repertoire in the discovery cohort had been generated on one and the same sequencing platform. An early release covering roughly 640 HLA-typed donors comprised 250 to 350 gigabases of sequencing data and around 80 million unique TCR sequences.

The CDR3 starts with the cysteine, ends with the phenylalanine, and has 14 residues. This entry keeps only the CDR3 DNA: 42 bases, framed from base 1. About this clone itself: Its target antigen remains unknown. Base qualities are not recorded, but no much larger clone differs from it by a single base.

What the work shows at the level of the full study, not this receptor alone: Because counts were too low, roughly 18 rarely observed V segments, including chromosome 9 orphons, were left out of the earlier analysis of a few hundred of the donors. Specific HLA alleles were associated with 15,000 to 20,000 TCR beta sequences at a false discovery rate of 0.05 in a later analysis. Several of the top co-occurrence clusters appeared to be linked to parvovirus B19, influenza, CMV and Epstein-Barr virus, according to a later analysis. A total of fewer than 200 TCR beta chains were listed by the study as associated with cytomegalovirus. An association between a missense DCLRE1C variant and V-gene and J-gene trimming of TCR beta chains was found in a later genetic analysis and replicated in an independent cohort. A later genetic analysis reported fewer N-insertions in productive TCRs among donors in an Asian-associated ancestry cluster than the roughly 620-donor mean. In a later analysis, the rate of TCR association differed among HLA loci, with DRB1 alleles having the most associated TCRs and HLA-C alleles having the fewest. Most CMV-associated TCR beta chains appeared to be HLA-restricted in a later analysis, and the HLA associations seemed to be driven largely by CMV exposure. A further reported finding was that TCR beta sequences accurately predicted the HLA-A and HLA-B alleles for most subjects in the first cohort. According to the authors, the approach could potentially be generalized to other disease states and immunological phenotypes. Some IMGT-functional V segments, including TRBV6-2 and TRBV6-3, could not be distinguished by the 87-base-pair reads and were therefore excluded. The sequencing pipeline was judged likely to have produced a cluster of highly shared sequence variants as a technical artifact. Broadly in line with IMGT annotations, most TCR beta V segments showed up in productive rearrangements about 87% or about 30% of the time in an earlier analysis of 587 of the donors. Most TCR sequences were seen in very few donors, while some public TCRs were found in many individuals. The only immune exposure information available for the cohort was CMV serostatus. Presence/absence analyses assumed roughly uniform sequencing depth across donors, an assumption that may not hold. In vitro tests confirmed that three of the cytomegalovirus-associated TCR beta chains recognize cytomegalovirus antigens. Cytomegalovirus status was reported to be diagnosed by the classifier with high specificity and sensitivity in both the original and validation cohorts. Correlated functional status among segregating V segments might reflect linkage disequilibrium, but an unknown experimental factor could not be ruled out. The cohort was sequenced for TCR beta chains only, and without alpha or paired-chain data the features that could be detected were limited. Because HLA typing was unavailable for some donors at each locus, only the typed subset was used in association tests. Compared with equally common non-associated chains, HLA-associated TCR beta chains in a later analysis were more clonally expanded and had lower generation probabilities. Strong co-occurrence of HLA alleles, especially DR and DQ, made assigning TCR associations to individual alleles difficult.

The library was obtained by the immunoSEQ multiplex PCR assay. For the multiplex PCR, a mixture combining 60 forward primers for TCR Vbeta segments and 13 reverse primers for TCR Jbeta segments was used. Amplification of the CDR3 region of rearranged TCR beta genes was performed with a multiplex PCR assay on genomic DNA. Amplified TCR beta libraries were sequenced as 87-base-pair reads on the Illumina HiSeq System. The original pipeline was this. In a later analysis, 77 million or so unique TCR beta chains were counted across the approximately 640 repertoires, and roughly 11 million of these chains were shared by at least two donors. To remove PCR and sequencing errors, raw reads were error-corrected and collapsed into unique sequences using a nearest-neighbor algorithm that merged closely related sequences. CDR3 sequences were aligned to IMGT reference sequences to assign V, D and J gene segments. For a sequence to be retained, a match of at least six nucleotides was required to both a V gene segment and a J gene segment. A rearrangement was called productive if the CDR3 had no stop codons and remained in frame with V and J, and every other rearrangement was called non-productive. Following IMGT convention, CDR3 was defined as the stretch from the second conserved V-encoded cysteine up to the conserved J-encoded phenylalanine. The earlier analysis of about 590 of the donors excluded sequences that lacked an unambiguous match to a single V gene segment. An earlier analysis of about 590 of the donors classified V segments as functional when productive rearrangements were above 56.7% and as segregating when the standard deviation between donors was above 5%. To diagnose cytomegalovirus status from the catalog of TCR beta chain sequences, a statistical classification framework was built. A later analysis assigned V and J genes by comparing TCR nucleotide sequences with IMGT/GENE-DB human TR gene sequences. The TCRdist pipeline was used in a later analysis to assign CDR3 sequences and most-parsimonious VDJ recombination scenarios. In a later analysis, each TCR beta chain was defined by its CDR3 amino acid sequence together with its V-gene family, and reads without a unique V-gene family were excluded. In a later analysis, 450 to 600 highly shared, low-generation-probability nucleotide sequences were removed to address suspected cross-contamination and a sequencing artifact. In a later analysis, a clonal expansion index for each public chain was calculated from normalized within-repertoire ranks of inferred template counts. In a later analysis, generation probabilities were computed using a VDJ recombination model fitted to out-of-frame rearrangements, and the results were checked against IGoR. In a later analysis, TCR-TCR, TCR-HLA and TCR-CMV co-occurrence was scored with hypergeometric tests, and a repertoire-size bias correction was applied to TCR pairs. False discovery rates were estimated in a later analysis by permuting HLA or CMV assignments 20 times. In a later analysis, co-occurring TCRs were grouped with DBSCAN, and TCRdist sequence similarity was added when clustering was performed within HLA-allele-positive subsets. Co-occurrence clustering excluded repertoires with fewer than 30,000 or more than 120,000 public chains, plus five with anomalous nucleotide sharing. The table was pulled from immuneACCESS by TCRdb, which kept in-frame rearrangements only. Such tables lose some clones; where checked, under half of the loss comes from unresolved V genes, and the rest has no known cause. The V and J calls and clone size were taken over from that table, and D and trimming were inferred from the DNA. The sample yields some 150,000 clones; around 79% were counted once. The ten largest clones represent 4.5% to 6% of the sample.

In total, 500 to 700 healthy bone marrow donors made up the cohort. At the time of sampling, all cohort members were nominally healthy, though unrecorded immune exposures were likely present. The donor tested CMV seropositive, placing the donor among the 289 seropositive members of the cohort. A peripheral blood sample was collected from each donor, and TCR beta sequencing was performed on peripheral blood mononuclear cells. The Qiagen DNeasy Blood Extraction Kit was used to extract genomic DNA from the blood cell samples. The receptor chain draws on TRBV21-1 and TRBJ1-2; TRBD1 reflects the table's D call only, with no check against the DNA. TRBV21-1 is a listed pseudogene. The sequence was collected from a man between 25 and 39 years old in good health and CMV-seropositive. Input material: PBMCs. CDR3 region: CASSKVGRVRGYTF. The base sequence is TGTGCCAGCAGCAAAGTGGGCAGGGTTCGTGGCTACACCTTC.